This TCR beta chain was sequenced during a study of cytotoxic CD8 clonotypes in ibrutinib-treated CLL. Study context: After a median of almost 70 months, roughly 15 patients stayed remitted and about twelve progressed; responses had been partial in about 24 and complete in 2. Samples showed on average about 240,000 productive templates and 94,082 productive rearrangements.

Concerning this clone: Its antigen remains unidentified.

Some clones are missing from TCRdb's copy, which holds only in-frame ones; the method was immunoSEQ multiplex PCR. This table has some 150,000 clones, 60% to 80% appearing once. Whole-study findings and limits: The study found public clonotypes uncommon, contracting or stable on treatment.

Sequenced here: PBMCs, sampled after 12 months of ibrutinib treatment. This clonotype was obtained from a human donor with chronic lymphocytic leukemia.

CDR3 nucleotide sequence: TGCGCCAGCAGCTCGGGACTTCACTCTGGAAACACCATATATTTT. The encoded protein is CASSSGLHSGNTIYF. The rearrangement uses TRBV5-1 and TRBJ1-3; a weak D match, TRBD1 (5 bases). Germline values: CDR1 SGHRS, CDR2 YFSETQ. V lost 3 bases and J lost 0, with 10 bases in between. CDR3 size: 15 residues.